This TCR beta chain was identified during a study of CD8 T cells in Susac syndrome (dated by TCRdb to between 2018 and 2021). Background on the whole study: Repertoire sequencing was used to test whether CD8+ T cell activation and differentiation in Susac syndrome was antigen driven. Summary of the overall study and its limitations: The number of individuals in the TCR sequencing and HLA analysis was acknowledged as relatively small.

Concerning this clonotype itself: No antigen is known for it. No base quality information exists; no much larger clone differs at one position.

Germline trimming amounts to 4 bases on V and 2 bases on J, with 8 as the count of junction bases outside the gene matches. The CDR3 runs 16 amino acids, cysteine and phenylalanine included. The entry retains the CDR3 DNA only, 48 bases that are in frame from base 1. Peripheral blood CD8+ and CD4+ T cells from healthy donors, Susac syndrome patients and multiple sclerosis patients were profiled using high-throughput TCR beta sequencing. The healthy donors served as controls matched for age and sex. CD8+ TEMRA cells were enriched by FACS, while bulk CD8+ and CD4+ T cells were purified by magnetic negative isolation. Blood was drawn into EDTA tubes, processed within 24 hours, and PBMCs were isolated by density gradient centrifugation. PBMCs intended for TCR sequencing were cryopreserved in liquid nitrogen and were subsequently thawed in a 37 degrees C water bath. The sorted or isolated CD4+, CD8+ and CD8+ TEMRA cells had a purity of 90% or higher.

RNA was extracted using the RNeasy kit, and about 0.5 to 1 ug of the RNA was reverse transcribed with random hexamers. The immunoSEQ multiplex PCR assay, which covers 54 Vbeta and 13 Jbeta segments, was used to amplify TCR beta CDR3 regions. To correct PCR amplification bias, a synthetic template baseline was used for both primer optimization and computational correction. The study's own analysis went as follows. Reads were annotated to V, D and J genes per IMGT and analyzed with immunoSEQ Analyzer, keeping only productive sequences. Clonality was calculated as one minus the Shannon entropy normalized by log2 of the number of productive unique sequences. For each patient and control, public and private clones were evaluated among the 100 most prevalent clones. Clones were defined as Susac-specific if absent from the healthy and MS cohorts, from 1052 published viral clones and from other ImmuneACCESS disease sequences. In TCRdb, the public reads were trimmed at Q25 with fastp and aligned with MiXCR, with productive beta chains retained. Rows are combined by CDR3 protein, so each entry shows the most common genes and DNA. Here the V and J calls rest on TCRdb's processing, not on the authors' analysis. Counted in this sample were under 200,000 distinct CDR3 sequences; 85% to 95% of them appeared once. In total, the top ten clones hold approximately 0.1% of the sample.

The clonotype originates from a human donor in good health. The chain is made from TRBV12-3 or TRBV12-4 and TRBJ1-5, with TRBD1 matching 7 junction bases. The sample was CD4+ T cells from PBMCs. The CDR3 protein: CASSSRDSRGNQPQHF. The nucleotide sequence reads as follows: TGTGCCAGCAGTTCCAGGGACAGTCGAGGCAATCAGCCCCAGCATTTT.